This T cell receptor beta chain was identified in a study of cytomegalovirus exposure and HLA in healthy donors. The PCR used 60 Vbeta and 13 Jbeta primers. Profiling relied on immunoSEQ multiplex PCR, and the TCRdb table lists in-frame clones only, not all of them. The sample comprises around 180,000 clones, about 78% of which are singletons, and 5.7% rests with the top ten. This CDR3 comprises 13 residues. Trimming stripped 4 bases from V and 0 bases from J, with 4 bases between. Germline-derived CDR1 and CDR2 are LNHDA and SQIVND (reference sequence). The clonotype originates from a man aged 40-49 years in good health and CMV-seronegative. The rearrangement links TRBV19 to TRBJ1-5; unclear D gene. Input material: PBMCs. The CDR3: CASSTNSNQPQHF. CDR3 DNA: TGTGCCAGTAGTACAAATAGCAATCAGCCCCAGCATTTT.